This T cell receptor beta chain was sequenced in a study of cytomegalovirus exposure and HLA in healthy donors. Study conclusions and caveats: Fewer N-insertions (relative to the approximately 700-donor mean) were reportedly seen in an Asian-associated ancestry cluster in a later analysis. Reportedly, HLA-A and HLA-B alleles of most subjects were accurately predicted from TCR beta. TRBV6-2, TRBV6-3 and other indistinguishable V segments were excluded.

PCR was performed using 60 Vbeta and 13 Jbeta primers. Assay used: immunoSEQ multiplex PCR; TCRdb lists only in-frame clones, some missing. The sample shows 150,000 to 200,000 clones, roughly 82% of them seen only once. CDR3 length: 15 amino acids. The germline CDR1 and CDR2 sequences are SGHAT and FQNNGV. Trimming cost V 3 bases and J 0 bases, with 11 bases left between them. A word on this clone: Its cognate antigen is unknown.

This clonotype originated in a woman aged 25 to 39 in good health and CMV-seronegative. Sequencing input: PBMCs. The chain has TRBV11-2 and TRBJ1-1; unclear D gene. CDR3 DNA: TGTGCCAGCAGCTTTTTGAGGGCTATGAACACTGAAGCTTTCTTT. Its protein is CASSFLRAMNTEAFF.